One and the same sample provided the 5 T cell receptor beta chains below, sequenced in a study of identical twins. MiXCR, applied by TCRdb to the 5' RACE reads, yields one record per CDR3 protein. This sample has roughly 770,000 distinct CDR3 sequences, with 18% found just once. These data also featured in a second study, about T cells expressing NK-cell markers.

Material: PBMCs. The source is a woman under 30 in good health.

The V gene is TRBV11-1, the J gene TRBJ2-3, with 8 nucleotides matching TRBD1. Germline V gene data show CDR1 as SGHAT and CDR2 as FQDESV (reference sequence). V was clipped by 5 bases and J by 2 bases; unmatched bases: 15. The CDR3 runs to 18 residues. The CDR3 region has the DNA TGTGCCAGCAGCGCAATCGGACGACAGGGGTCAGTCACAGATACGCAGTATTTT. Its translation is CASSAIGRQGSVTDTQYF.

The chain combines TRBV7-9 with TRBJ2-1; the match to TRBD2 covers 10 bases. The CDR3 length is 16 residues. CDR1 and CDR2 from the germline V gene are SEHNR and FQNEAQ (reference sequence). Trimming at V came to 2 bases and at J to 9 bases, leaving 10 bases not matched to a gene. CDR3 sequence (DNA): TGTGCCAGCAGCTTATCTTCTAGCGGGAGTCGATTTGAGCAGTTCTTC. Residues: CASSLSSSGSRFEQFF.

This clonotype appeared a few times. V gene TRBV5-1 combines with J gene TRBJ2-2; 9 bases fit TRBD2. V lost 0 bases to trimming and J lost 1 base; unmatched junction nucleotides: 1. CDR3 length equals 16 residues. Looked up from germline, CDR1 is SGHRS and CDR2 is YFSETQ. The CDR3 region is CASSLGLAENTGELFF. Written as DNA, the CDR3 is TGCGCCAGCAGCTTGGGACTAGCGGAGAACACCGGGGAGCTGTTTTTT. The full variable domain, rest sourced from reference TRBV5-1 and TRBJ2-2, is KAGVTQTPRYLIKTRGQQVTLSCSPISGHRSVSWYQQTPGQGLQFLFEYFSETQRNKGNFPGRFSGRQFSNSRSEMNVSTLELGDSALYLCASSLGLAENTGELFFGEGSRLTVL.

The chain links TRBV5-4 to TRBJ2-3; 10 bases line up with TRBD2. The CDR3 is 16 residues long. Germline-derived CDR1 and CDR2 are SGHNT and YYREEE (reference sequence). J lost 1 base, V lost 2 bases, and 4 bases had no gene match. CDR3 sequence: CASSLEAGGGTDTQYF. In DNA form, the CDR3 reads TGTGCCAGCAGCTTAGAAGCGGGGGGGGGCACAGATACGCAGTATTTT.

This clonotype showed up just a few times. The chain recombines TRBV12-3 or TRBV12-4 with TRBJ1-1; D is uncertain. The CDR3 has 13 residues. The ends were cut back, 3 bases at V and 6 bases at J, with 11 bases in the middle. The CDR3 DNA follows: TGTGCCAGCAGTTTTATGGCCGGCCCTGAAGCTTTCTTT. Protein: CASSFMAGPEAFF.